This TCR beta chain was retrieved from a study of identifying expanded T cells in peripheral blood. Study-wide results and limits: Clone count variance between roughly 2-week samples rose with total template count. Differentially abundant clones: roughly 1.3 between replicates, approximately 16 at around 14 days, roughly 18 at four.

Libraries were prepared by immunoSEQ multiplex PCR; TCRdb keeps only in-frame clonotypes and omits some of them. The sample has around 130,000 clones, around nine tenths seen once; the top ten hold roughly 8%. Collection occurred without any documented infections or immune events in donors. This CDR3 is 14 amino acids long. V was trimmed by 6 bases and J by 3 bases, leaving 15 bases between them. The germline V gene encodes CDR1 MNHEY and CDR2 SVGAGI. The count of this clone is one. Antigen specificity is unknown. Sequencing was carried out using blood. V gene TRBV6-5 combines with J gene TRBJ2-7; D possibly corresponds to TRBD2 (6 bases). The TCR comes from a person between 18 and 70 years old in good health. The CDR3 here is CASSLRRGDYEQYF. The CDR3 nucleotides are TGTGCCAGCAGCCTCCGCCGCGGGGACTACGAGCAGTACTTC.